These 5 T cell receptor beta chains came from one sample sequenced in a study of glioma-infiltrating T cells after dendritic cell vaccination. Sequencing was performed with immunoSEQ multiplex PCR; in TCRdb, only in-frame clones are kept and a portion is missing. The sample includes around 67,000 clones, approximately 80% of them seen just once. Sequenced material: blood, taken before dendritic cell vaccination. Source of these receptors: a human donor with glioblastoma.

The chain carries TRBV27 and TRBJ1-1, with D perhaps matching TRBD1 (5 bases). V lost 5 bases and J 0 bases, leaving 13 bases between the germline ends. The CDR3 covers 15 residues. The germline gives CDR1 MNHEY, CDR2 SMNVEV (reference sequence). The CDR3 is CASSDPQGLNTEAFF. As DNA, the CDR3 is TGTGCCAGCAGTGACCCCCAGGGCCTGAACACTGAAGCTTTCTTT.

The sample holds one count of this clone. V usage is TRBV5-1 and J usage is TRBJ1-5, with no clear D. Per germline, CDR1 SGHRS and CDR2 YFSETQ. The CDR3 consists of 16 residues. The V gene lost 0 bases and the J gene lost 3 bases, with 13 bases spanning the gap. This CDR3 reads CASSLAPGMDNQPQHF. CDR3 DNA: TGCGCCAGCAGCTTGGCCCCGGGGATGGACAATCAGCCCCAGCATTTT.

The CDR3 loop reads CASSLGLANTGELFF. DNA for the CDR3: TGTGCCAGCAGCTTGGGACTAGCGAACACCGGGGAGCTGTTTTTT. The chain is built from TRBV5-4 and TRBJ2-2; tentative D call: TRBD2 (6 bases). V shed 0 bases and J shed 0 bases, with 6 bases lying between them. Germline loops: CDR1 SGHNT, CDR2 YYREEE (reference sequence). The CDR3 is 15 amino acids.

The CDR3 nucleotides read TGTGCCAGTAGTATAACCAGGGAAGGGGCCAACGTCCTGACTTTC. Its protein is CASSITREGANVLTF. The chain joins TRBV19 to TRBJ2-6; a possible D gene is TRBD1 (5 bases). With 2 bases removed from V and 4 bases from J, the gap between germline ends came to 9 bases. CDR1 and CDR2 from the germline V gene are LNHDA and SQIVND (reference sequence). This CDR3 is built from 15 residues.

Here the CDR3 DNA reads TGTGCCAGCAGCCATGACCGAGGGGGCCAAGGGGAAAAACTGTTTTTT. Amino acids: CASSHDRGGQGEKLFF. The gene calls are TRBV7-8 and TRBJ1-4; 7 positions agree with TRBD1. CDR1 is SGHVS, CDR2 FQNEAQ, per germline. The CDR3 loop spans 16 amino acids. After removal of 5 bases from V and 8 bases from J, the junction contained 14 bases not matched to a gene.